These 2 T cell receptor beta chains were sequenced from one sample in a study of blood T cell repertoires in COVID-19. Sequencing was performed with immunoSEQ multiplex PCR; in TCRdb, only in-frame clones are kept and a portion is missing. The sample lists around 68,000 clones; approximately 80% were seen once. The sample consisted of peripheral blood. Receptors originate from an elderly man with active COVID-19.

This clone was seen a handful of times. V is TRBV19 and J is TRBJ2-1; the D is unclear. Per germline, CDR1 LNHDA and CDR2 SQIVND (reference sequence). V shed 5 bases and J shed 0 bases, with 8 bases lying between them. This CDR3 is 14 amino acids long. CDR3: CASSPQSSYNEQFF. The CDR3 DNA reads as TGTGCCAGTAGTCCACAAAGCTCCTACAATGAGCAGTTCTTC.

Notes on this clone: The same CDR3 arises from other DNA sequences in this sample as well. The chain employs TRBV6-1 and TRBJ2-5, with TRBD1 identical over 9 bases. V shed 3 bases and J 1 base; nucleotides not matched to a gene: 0. Germline loops: CDR1 MNHNS, CDR2 SASEGT. The CDR3 runs 14 residues. In DNA, the CDR3 is TGTGCCAGCAGTGAGACAGGGGGCCAAGAGACCCAGTACTTC. Translating it yields CASSETGGQETQYF.